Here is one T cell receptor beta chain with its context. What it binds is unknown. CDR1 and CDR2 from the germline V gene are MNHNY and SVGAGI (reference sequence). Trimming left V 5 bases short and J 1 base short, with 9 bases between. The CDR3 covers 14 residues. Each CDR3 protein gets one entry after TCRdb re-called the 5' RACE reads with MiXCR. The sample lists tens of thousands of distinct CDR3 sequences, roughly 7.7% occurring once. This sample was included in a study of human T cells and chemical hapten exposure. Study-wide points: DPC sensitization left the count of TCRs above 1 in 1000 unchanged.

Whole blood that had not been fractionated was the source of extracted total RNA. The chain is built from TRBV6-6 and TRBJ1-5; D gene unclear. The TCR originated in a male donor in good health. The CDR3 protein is CASSPLDSNQPQHF. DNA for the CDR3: TGTGCCAGCAGTCCCCTAGACAGCAATCAGCCCCAGCATTTT.